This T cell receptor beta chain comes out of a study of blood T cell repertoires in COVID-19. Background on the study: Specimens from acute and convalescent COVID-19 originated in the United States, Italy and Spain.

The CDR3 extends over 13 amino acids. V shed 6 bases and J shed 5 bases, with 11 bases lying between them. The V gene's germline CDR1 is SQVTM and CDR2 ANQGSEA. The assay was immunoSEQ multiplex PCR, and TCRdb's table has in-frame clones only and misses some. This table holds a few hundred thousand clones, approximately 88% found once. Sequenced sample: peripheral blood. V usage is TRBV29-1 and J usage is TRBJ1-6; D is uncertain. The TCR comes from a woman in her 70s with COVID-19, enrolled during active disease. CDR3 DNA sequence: TGCAGCGTAAAGACAAGAAATAATTCACCCCTCCACTTT. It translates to CSVKTRNNSPLHF.